The clone carrying this TCR beta chain was seen a few times. Its antigen remains unknown. The data derive from a study of CD8+ T cells in alopecia areata. The study, taken as a whole, reports: Alopecia totalis/universalis scalp especially showed more expanded CD8+ clones than normal scalp.

Collected material from alopecia areata patients comprised lesional scalp punch biopsies and peripheral blood. From PBMCs, CD4+ and CD8+ T cells were sorted. The CDR3 covers 13 residues. From germline, CDR1 is LGHNT and CDR2 FRNRAP. The V gene lost 5 bases and the J gene lost 8 bases, with 13 bases spanning the gap. Reverse transcription of extracted RNA yielded cDNA, which provided the sequencing template. Sequenced by immunoSEQ multiplex PCR; TCRdb stores in-frame clones only, minus some. The sample comprises some 150,000 clones, 45% to 60% of which are singletons, and roughly a fifth rests with the top ten.

The gene calls are TRBV12-5 and TRBJ2-1; D perhaps matches TRBD1 (6 bases). This TCR was sampled from a human donor with alopecia areata. The sequences come from CD8+ T cells sorted from blood, collected at week 0. CDR3 loop: CASGINRVHEQFF. The DNA for the CDR3 is TGTGCTAGTGGTATAAACAGGGTGCATGAGCAGTTCTTC.